Below are 6 T cell receptor beta chains sequenced from a single sample in a study of T-cell reconstitution after alpha-beta-depleted transplantation in children. A TCRbeta library incorporating unique molecular identifiers was prepared. MiXCR, applied by TCRdb to the PCR reads, yields one record per CDR3 protein. The top ten hold about 32% of the sample, which has a few hundred thousand distinct CDR3 sequences, under 20% seen once. The input for sequencing was PBMCs, mostly from graft donor cells, taken 360 days after TCRalphabeta/CD19-depleted stem cell transplant. The receptors stem from a boy under two years old who had a stem cell transplant for Wiskott-Aldrich syndrome, so the T cells may come from the graft donor.

This clonotype was seen only a few times. The J gene is TRBJ2-5, the V gene TRBV7-9, with a weak D call TRBD1 (5 bases). Germline CDR1 is SEHNR and CDR2 is FQNEAQ (reference sequence). The CDR3 length is 14 residues. Trimming left V 5 bases short and J 7 bases short, with 17 bases between. Written as DNA, the CDR3 is TGTGCCAGCAGCACGACCGGACCTCAGGGGACCCAGTACTTC. Its translation is CASSTTGPQGTQYF.

This clonotype appeared a few times. CDR3 nucleotides: TGTGCCACCTCCCCGTGGGGGGGATCGAACACCGGGGAGCTGTTTTTT. This codes for CATSPWGGSNTGELFF. J is TRBJ2-2 and V is TRBV28, with 7 positions matching TRBD2. J gave up 0 bases and V 10 bases, and 11 bases lay outside the gene matches. The length of the CDR3 is 16 residues. Germline assignment: CDR1 MDHEN and CDR2 SYDVKM.

This clonotype appeared a few times. The chain employs TRBV10-3 and TRBJ2-5; 11 nucleotides match TRBD2. The trim removed 3 bases at V and 4 bases at J, leaving 7 bases unmatched. This CDR3 region has 16 residues. Germline assignment: CDR1 ENHRY and CDR2 SYGVKD. The CDR3 DNA reads TGTGCCATCAGTGATGTGTTAGCGGGAGGGGCAGAGACCCAGTACTTC. Amino acids: CAISDVLAGGAETQYF.

This clonotype has a handful of counts. Written as DNA, the CDR3 is TGCAGTGCTACTTTCCCTACGCGTCTAGAGACCCAGTACTTC. Its protein is CSATFPTRLETQYF. The chain joins TRBV20-1 to TRBJ2-5; D is uncertain. The CDR3 totals 14 residues. V dropped 4 bases and J dropped 4 bases, with 16 bases sitting between them. Germline CDR1 and CDR2: DFQATT and SNEGSKA (reference sequence).

This clonotype appeared a few times. The gene calls are TRBV7-9 and TRBJ2-7; 10 bases map to TRBD1. Per germline, CDR1 SEHNR and CDR2 FQNEAQ (reference sequence). The CDR3 contains 16 residues. The V and J ends lost 1 base and 2 bases, in that order; junction bases with no gene match: 5. The CDR3 nucleotides are TGTGCCAGCAGCTTAGTCCGGACAGGGGGGACCTACGAGCAGTACTTC. Translating it yields CASSLVRTGGTYEQYF.

This clonotype was picked up many times. The chain uses TRBV2 and TRBJ1-2, with 7 bases that match TRBD1. V was clipped by 6 bases and J by 4 bases; unmatched bases: 11. The CDR3 is 15 amino acids. Per germline, CDR1 SNHLY and CDR2 FYNNEI. CDR3 sequence reads: CASSQVGGRGYGYTF. CDR3 nucleotides: TGTGCCAGCAGCCAAGTAGGGGGCAGGGGCTATGGCTACACCTTC.